This T cell receptor beta chain comes out of a study of T cells in Graves' hyperthyroidism and ophthalmopathy. The CDR3 regions of TCR beta were amplified from RNA transcripts. The HTBI primer set drove a first-round RT-PCR of the TCR CDR3. MiXCR, run by TCRdb on the multiplex PCR reads, gives a single entry per CDR3 protein. In the table there are 300,000 or so distinct CDR3 sequences, about 15% of which are singletons. This clonotype was recorded at least ten times. The antigen remains undetermined. Patients were excluded for uncontrolled infection, other autoimmune disease, pregnancy or lactation. Findings and caveats of the study: Ophthalmopathy, as predicted by the model, came a median around 7 months after the prediction.

V dropped 6 bases and J dropped 12; count of bases not matched to a gene: 11. CDR3 length: 13 residues. Sequenced sample: blood. The sequence derives from a man aged 30 to 45 with Graves' hyperthyroidism. The V and J genes are TRBV12-3 or TRBV12-4 and TRBJ1-1; 9 bases map to TRBD1. DNA of the CDR3: TGTGCCAGCAGCTACCCGGGACAGGGTGTAACTTTCTTT. Translation: CASSYPGQGVTFF.